This is a list of T cell receptor beta chains from one sample in a study of T cells in Graves' hyperthyroidism and ophthalmopathy. TCRdb reprocessed the multiplex PCR reads via MiXCR and lists one record per CDR3 protein. The table shows hundreds of thousands of distinct CDR3 sequences, with roughly 20% occurring only once. What was sequenced was blood. The receptors were sampled from a man under 40 with Graves' ophthalmopathy. The CDR3 runs from the conserved cysteine through the conserved F or W. A D gene is named only where the DNA matches it firmly. The size entry is marked missing in some rows and otherwise reads once, few, many or a size class.

TRBD1	TRBV10-3	few	TRBJ1-2	TGTGCCATCAGACAGGGGGCTTTGGGCTACACCTTC	CAIRQGALGYTF
.	TRBV30	.	TRBJ2-7	TGTGCCTGGGGCCCGGGGGCTGGAGAGCAGTACTTC	CAWGPGAGEQYF
.	TRBV5-1	.	TRBJ2-1	TGCGCCAGCAGCTCCCAGGGTCAAGACAGGGAGCAGTTCTTC	CASSSQGQDREQFF
.	TRBV7-8	.	TRBJ2-2	TGTGCCAGCAGGACAGTGAACACCGGGGAGCTGTTTTTT	CASRTVNTGELFF
TRBD1	TRBV12-3/TRBV12-4	many	TRBJ2-1	TGTGCCAGCAGTTTAGACAGGGGACATGAGCAGTTCTTC	CASSLDRGHEQFF
TRBD2	TRBV10-3	.	TRBJ2-1	TGTGCCATCAGTGAGCTGGGACCGGGGGGTGAGCAGTTCTTC	CAISELGPGGEQFF
.	TRBV7-2	many	TRBJ2-5	TGTGCCAGCAGCCCCGACGGGACCCAGTACTTC	CASSPDGTQYF
TRBD1	TRBV18	few	TRBJ2-7	TGTGCCAGCTCACCCCACGACAGGGCAAAAGAGCAGTACTTC	CASSPHDRAKEQYF
TRBD1	TRBV2	many	TRBJ1-5	TGTGCCAGCAGTCGGACAGGGGGAAGCAATCAGCCCCAGCATTTT	CASSRTGGSNQPQHF
TRBD2	TRBV2	few	TRBJ2-7	TGTGCCTCCACGGGGGGGCGAATTTCCTACGAGCAGTACTTC	CASTGGRISYEQYF
.	TRBV6-1	.	TRBJ2-5	TGTGCCGGTCCCGGGATGGGAGAGACCCAGTACTTC	CAGPGMGETQYF
.	TRBV30	.	TRBJ1-1	TGTGCCTGGTGGGGGGTTGTAGCTTTCTTT	CAWWGVVAFF
TRBD2	TRBV10-2	.	TRBJ2-7	TGCGCCAGCAGTGAGAGTGGCGGGAGGTCAACCCACTACGAGCAGTACTTC	CASSESGGRSTHYEQYF
.	TRBV11-2	.	TRBJ2-1	TGTGCCAGCAGCTCTACCCGGAACAGGGAGAGCTCCTACAATGAGCAGTTCTTC	CASSSTRNRESSYNEQFF
.	TRBV2	.	TRBJ1-4	TGTGCCAGCAGACAATCCCGAGATGAAAAACTGTTTTTT	CASRQSRDEKLFF
.	TRBV3-1	.	TRBJ2-3	TGTGCCAGCAGCCAAGGCGGGACGGCAGATACGCAGTATTTT	CASSQGGTADTQYF
TRBD2	TRBV15	many	TRBJ2-3	TGTGCCACCAGCAGAGCTGAGGGAGGGCCTCCAGATACGCAGTATTTT	CATSRAEGGPPDTQYF